This TCR beta chain was profiled in a study of blood T cell repertoires in COVID-19. Study information: There were acute and convalescent COVID-19 samples, and they came from the United States, Italy and Spain. Sample material is recorded as cDNA or gDNA derived from T cells, B-cell-depleted T cells, or PBMCs.

The data were produced by immunoSEQ multiplex PCR, yet TCRdb's version contains in-frame clones alone and is incomplete. The table includes over 150,000 clones, roughly nine tenths detected once. Participants were aged about 18 to 100 years from about two dozen US areas. Participant reports of clinical history set cohort assignment. CDR3 length equals 16 residues. Trimming cost V 1 base and J 3 bases; bases outside gene matches: 4. CDR1 SEHNR and CDR2 FQNEAQ come from the germline V gene (reference sequence). The TCR comes from a woman in her fifties or sixties who had recovered from COVID-19. The rearrangement links TRBV7-9 to TRBJ2-2; 8 positions agree with TRBD2. The specimen was PBMCs or T cells enriched from blood (not recorded which). CDR3 coding DNA: TGTGCCAGCAGCTTAGGCCAGGGACTAGACACCGGGGAGCTGTTTTTT. Amino acids: CASSLGQGLDTGELFF.